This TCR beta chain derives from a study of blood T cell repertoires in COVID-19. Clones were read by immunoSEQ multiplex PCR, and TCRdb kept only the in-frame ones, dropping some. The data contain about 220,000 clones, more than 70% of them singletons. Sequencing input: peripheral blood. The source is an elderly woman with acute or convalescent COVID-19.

CDR3 amino acids: CASTRPGDAYGYTF. CDR3 nucleotides: TGTGCCAGCACCAGGCCCGGCGATGCCTATGGCTACACCTTC. The chain recombines TRBV28 with TRBJ1-2; unclear D gene. Between the trimmed V and J ends, which lost 7 bases and 4 bases, there was a span of 16 bases. Looked up from germline, CDR1 is MDHEN and CDR2 is SYDVKM. This CDR3 is 14 amino acids long.